Below, one T cell receptor (beta chain) is given with its context. This CDR3 region has 17 residues. In germline, CDR1 is SGHTA, CDR2 FQGNSA. V shed 2 bases, J shed 1 base, and the junction held 8 bases outside the gene matches. These data belong to a study of CD4 and CD8 cells across lung adenocarcinoma regions. One entry per CDR3 protein results from TCRdb running MiXCR on the PCR reads. Seen here are around 9,700 distinct CDR3 sequences, about 55% observed once, and the top ten hold 20%. Sequenced input: CD4+ T cells from the center of a lung tumor. The clonotype originates from a male donor with lung adenocarcinoma. The CD4 and CD8 labels of this study may be unreliable. The rearrangement joins TRBV7-2 to TRBJ1-3; 7 bases fit TRBD1. The CDR3 bases are TGTGCCAGCAGCTTATATACAGGGGCAGGATCTGGAAACACCATATATTTT. This sequence encodes CASSLYTGAGSGNTIYF.